The source of this TCR beta chain is a study of identical twins. TCRdb reanalysed the 5' RACE reads using MiXCR and keeps one entry per CDR3 protein. The table records about 920,000 distinct CDR3 sequences, roughly 12% of them present only once. The study, taken as a whole, reports: It was cross-sectional statistical analysis, not following the same donors, that the conclusions relied on.

Germline loops: CDR1 LGHNA, CDR2 YNFKEQ. The CDR3 is 20 residues long. The V end lost 0 bases, the J end lost 4 bases, and 28 bases lay between the germline ends. In regard to this clonotype: The antigen remains undetermined.

Healthy Caucasians, and only they, were the donors. These sequences were also reported in another study, on yellow fever vaccine responses in identical twins.

Sequencing was done on a sample of PBMCs. The chain recombines TRBV4-2 with TRBJ2-7; D possibly uses TRBD1 or TRBD2 (7 bases each). The TCR was taken from a woman under 30 in good health. The CDR3 loop reads CASSQEYIEAPRGGFYEQYF. In DNA, the CDR3 is TGTGCCAGCAGCCAAGAGTACATCGAGGCCCCCAGGGGGGGGTTTTACGAGCAGTACTTC.